These 32 T cell receptor beta chains originate from one sample sequenced in a study of T cells in Graves' hyperthyroidism and ophthalmopathy. Amplification of TCR beta CDR3 regions used RNA as the template. HTBI primers drove first-round RT-PCR of the TCR CDR3. TCRdb called the multiplex PCR reads again in MiXCR, with one record for every CDR3 protein. The sample consists of hundreds of thousands of distinct CDR3 sequences, about 14% of them appearing once. Sequenced input: blood. The source of these receptors is a woman aged 45-65 years with Graves' ophthalmopathy.

This clonotype was seen ten or more times. The rearrangement links TRBV20-1 to TRBJ2-1, with 7 bases identical to TRBD2. J gave up 4 bases and V 3 bases, and 12 bases lay outside the gene matches. Germline V CDR1 and CDR2: DFQATT, SNEGSKA (reference sequence). This CDR3 spans 16 amino acids. This chain's CDR3 is CSARSGSSGPYNEQFF. In nucleotides, the CDR3 is TGCAGTGCTAGGAGTGGGTCTAGCGGCCCGTACAATGAGCAGTTCTTC.

This clonotype was picked up many times. The rearrangement joins TRBV28 to TRBJ2-1; D is unresolved. In germline, CDR1 is MDHEN, CDR2 SYDVKM. V was clipped by 8 bases and J by 2 bases, with 19 bases between them. The CDR3 has 16 amino acids. CDR3 in amino acids: CASHDFLEEAYNEQFF. CDR3 DNA sequence: TGTGCCAGCCATGACTTTCTAGAGGAAGCCTACAATGAGCAGTTCTTC. The entire variable domain, with the rest obtained from reference TRBV28 and TRBJ2-1, is as follows: DVKVTQSSRYLVKRTGEKVFLECVQDMDHENMFWYRQDPGLGLRLIYFSYDVKMKEKGDIPEGYSVSREKKERFSLILESASTNQTSMYLCASHDFLEEAYNEQFFGPGTRLTVL.

This clonotype came up many times. CDR3 in DNA: TGTGCCAGCAGTAACCATATTGAAGCTTTCTTT. Encoded protein: CASSNHIEAFF. This chain uses TRBV6-2 or TRBV6-3 with TRBJ1-1; D gene ambiguous. The CDR3 has 11 residues. With 5 bases removed from V and 7 bases from J, the gap between germline ends came to 8 bases. Germline lookup yields CDR1 MNHEY and CDR2 SVGEGT.

In its sample, this clonotype was seen many times. The V call is TRBV18, the J call TRBJ1-5; D possibly corresponds to TRBD1 (5 bases). V was trimmed by 3 bases and J by 4 bases, leaving 7 bases between them. Germline CDR1 is KGHSH and CDR2 is LQKENI. CDR3 size: 13 residues. CDR3 bases: TGTGCCAGCTCACCGGGGGGGAATCAGCCCCAGCATTTT. Its protein product is CASSPGGNQPQHF.

This clonotype occurred many times. V gene TRBV28 combines with J gene TRBJ2-7; tentatively, D is TRBD2 (6 bases). Per germline, CDR1 MDHEN and CDR2 SYDVKM. The CDR3 loop spans 14 amino acids. V was trimmed by 7 bases and J by 2 bases, leaving 15 bases between them. The CDR3 protein is CASISGASAYEQYF. The CDR3 DNA sequence: TGTGCCAGCATAAGTGGGGCTAGCGCCTACGAGCAGTACTTC.

This clonotype has more than one count but fewer than ten. A junction end diverges from the germline sequence, so it may reflect a read error. This rearrangement joins TRBV7-2 to TRBJ1-3, with D unresolved. The CDR3 consists of 14 residues. Germline assignment: CDR1 SGHTA and CDR2 FQGNSA. This CDR3 reads CASGLAGPGNTIYF. DNA for the CDR3: TGTGCCAGCGGCTTAGCCGGGCCTGGAAACACCATATATTTT.

This clonotype has ten or more counts. The genes are TRBV29-1 and TRBJ1-1; the match to TRBD1 covers 7 bases. The germline CDR1 and CDR2 sequences are SQVTM and ANQGSEA. The ends lost 8 bases at V and 5 bases at J; junction bases unmatched: 11. The CDR3 sequence is 13 residues long. DNA for the CDR3: TGCAGCTATCGACAGGGTTTCGGTACTGAAGCTTTCTTT. As protein: CSYRQGFGTEAFF.

The J gene is TRBJ1-5, the V gene TRBV15; 9 bases map to TRBD1. Germline CDR1 and CDR2: LNHNV and YYDKDF (reference sequence). The CDR3 length is 17 residues. V shed 0 bases, J shed 4 bases, and the junction held 7 bases outside the gene matches. The CDR3 DNA reads as TGTGCCACCAGCAGAGATTGGGACAGGGAGGGAAATCAGCCCCAGCATTTT. This codes for CATSRDWDREGNQPQHF.

This clonotype was counted at least ten times. The chain links TRBV4-3 to TRBJ2-7, with 7 positions matching TRBD2. Germline V gene lookup returns CDR1 LGHNA and CDR2 YSLEER. The J segment lost 0 bases and the V segment lost 2 bases, leaving 4 bases of the junction unmatched. The CDR3 consists of 15 residues. CDR3 nucleotides: TGCGCCAGCAGCCAACTAGCGGATAACTCCTACGAGCAGTACTTC. Translation: CASSQLADNSYEQYF.

The gene calls are TRBV5-6 and TRBJ2-1; 9 bases line up with TRBD2. The CDR3 has 17 residues. V shed 4 bases and J 0 bases; nucleotides not matched to a gene: 8. Per the germline V gene, CDR1 is SGHDT and CDR2 is YYEEEE. The CDR3, as DNA: TGTGCCAGCAGCCGTATTCTAGCGGGGATCTCCTACAATGAGCAGTTCTTC. Encoded protein: CASSRILAGISYNEQFF.

In this sample, this clonotype turned up a few times. The genes are TRBV4-3 and TRBJ1-2, with D tentatively TRBD1 (6 bases). CDR1 is LGHNA, CDR2 YSLEER, per germline. CDR3 length: 15 amino acids. V lost 1 base, J lost 0 bases, and 9 bases lay in between. CDR3 DNA: TGCGCCAGCAGCCAAGGGACAGTACCTAACTATGGCTACACCTTC. Translating gives CASSQGTVPNYGYTF.

This clonotype was counted at least ten times. The chain joins TRBV19 to TRBJ1-1; unclear D gene. The CDR3 spans 14 residues. The V gene lost 4 bases and the J gene lost 0 bases, with 9 bases spanning the gap. Germline V gene data show CDR1 as LNHDA and CDR2 as SQIVND (reference sequence). The CDR3 loop reads CASSTRALNTEAFF. Here the CDR3 DNA reads TGTGCCAGTAGTACTAGGGCCCTGAACACTGAAGCTTTCTTT.

This clonotype was seen at least ten times. The V gene is TRBV28, the J gene TRBJ1-6; D gene unclear. V gave up 5 bases and J gave up 4 bases, with 15 bases separating them. CDR1 is MDHEN, CDR2 SYDVKM, per germline. The CDR3 sequence is 16 residues long. CDR3 nucleotide sequence: TGTGCCAGCAGTCTTAGTTCCCACAGATATAATTCACCCCTCCACTTT. This translates into CASSLSSHRYNSPLHF.

Many counts were recorded for this clonotype. This rearrangement joins TRBV20-1 to TRBJ1-1; D unresolved. Germline V CDR1 and CDR2: DFQATT, SNEGSKA (reference sequence). The CDR3 totals 13 residues. V was trimmed by 0 bases and J by 0 bases, leaving 5 bases between them. In DNA form, the CDR3 reads TGCAGTGCTAGAGATATCCTGAACACTGAAGCTTTCTTT. Its protein product is CSARDILNTEAFF.

This clonotype has ten or more counts. The chain links TRBV28 to TRBJ2-2; TRBD2 agrees at 7 bases. Germline-derived CDR1 and CDR2 are MDHEN and SYDVKM. This CDR3 is 17 amino acids long. V was clipped by 4 bases and J by 8 bases; unmatched bases: 16. In DNA form, the CDR3 reads TGTGCCAGCAGTTCCCACCGGACTAGGAAGATATCGGGGGAGCTGTTTTTT. Amino acids: CASSSHRTRKISGELFF.

In its sample, this clonotype was seen many times. The gene calls are TRBV6-1 and TRBJ2-1; D unclear. V lost 4 bases to trimming and J lost 6 bases, with 19 bases between them. The CDR3 loop spans 16 amino acids. Per germline, CDR1 MNHNS and CDR2 SASEGT. The CDR3 here is CASSGLTGSTANEQFF. The CDR3 DNA follows: TGTGCCAGCAGTGGACTTACCGGGTCCACAGCCAATGAGCAGTTCTTC.

The chain couples TRBV4-3 to TRBJ1-2; a weak D match, TRBD1 (6 bases). Germline loops: CDR1 LGHNA, CDR2 YSLEER. The CDR3 runs to 16 residues. V was shortened by 4 bases and J by 1 base, with 16 bases between the two germline ends. The CDR3 DNA follows: TGCGCCAGCAGCCCCACAGGGCCCGGGCTTAACTATGGCTACACCTTC. As protein: CASSPTGPGLNYGYTF.

The rearrangement uses TRBV15 and TRBJ1-1; maybe TRBD1 (6 bases). Trimming removed 5 bases at V and 4 bases at J, with 14 bases between. CDR1 and CDR2 (germline): LNHNV, YYDKDF (reference sequence). CDR3 length: 14 amino acids. CDR3 sequence: CATSGTSDSTEAFF. The CDR3 DNA sequence: TGTGCCACCAGCGGGACCTCGGACAGCACTGAAGCTTTCTTT.

This clonotype was picked up a small number of times. The V gene is TRBV28, the J gene TRBJ1-5, with D possibly being TRBD1 (5 bases). CDR1 and CDR2 from the germline V gene are MDHEN and SYDVKM. Deletions cut 11 bases from V and 1 base from J, with 9 bases between. The CDR3 spans 12 residues. The CDR3 reads CACSGSNQPQHF. The CDR3 nucleotides read TGTGCCTGCTCAGGGAGCAATCAGCCCCAGCATTTT.

There are many counts of this clonotype. This chain's CDR3 is CASSSSAMALRSYNEQFF. In nucleotides, the CDR3 is TGTGCCAGCAGCTCTAGCGCGATGGCTCTCCGATCCTACAATGAGCAGTTCTTC. V usage is TRBV7-9 and J usage is TRBJ2-1; tentatively, D is TRBD2 (6 bases). The CDR3 has 18 amino acids. Per the germline V gene, CDR1 is SEHNR and CDR2 is FQNEAQ (reference sequence). V dropped 4 bases and J dropped 1 base, with 20 bases sitting between them.

This clonotype was detected many times. This chain's CDR3 is CASSTGQQDRGKLFF. CDR3 coding DNA: TGTGCCAGCAGCACGGGACAGCAAGATCGGGGAAAACTGTTTTTT. The chain uses TRBV7-9 and TRBJ1-4; 7 positions match TRBD1. This CDR3 contains 15 residues. V lost 5 bases, J lost 10 bases, and 13 bases stayed unmatched. Germline V CDR1 and CDR2: SEHNR, FQNEAQ (reference sequence).

Ten or more counts support this clonotype. The chain employs TRBV6-6 and TRBJ2-1, with D unclear. Germline V CDR1 and CDR2: MNHNY, SVGAGI (reference sequence). The CDR3 is 13 amino acids. The V and J ends lost 0 bases and 5 bases respectively, with 5 bases between them. The chain's CDR3 is CASSYSFNNEQFF. CDR3 DNA: TGTGCCAGCAGTTACTCTTTCAACAATGAGCAGTTCTTC.

In its sample, this clonotype was seen a few times. The rearrangement joins TRBV6-2 or TRBV6-3 to TRBJ2-1; 11 bases are a match to TRBD2. The CDR3 extends over 17 amino acids. The J segment lost 6 bases and the V segment lost 2 bases, leaving 9 bases of the junction unmatched. From germline, CDR1 is MNHEY and CDR2 SVGEGT. The CDR3 loop is CASSYLTGLAGGNEQFF. CDR3 nucleotides: TGTGCCAGCAGTTACCTCACCGGACTAGCGGGTGGCAATGAGCAGTTCTTC.

At least ten counts were recorded for this clonotype. The V call is TRBV13, the J call TRBJ2-5; D is uncertain. Trimming cost V 3 bases and J 1 base, with 9 bases left between them. The V gene's germline CDR1 is PRHDT and CDR2 FYEKMQ (reference sequence). The CDR3 is 14 amino acids. The CDR3 protein is CASSLTQLQETQYF. The CDR3 DNA reads TGTGCCAGCAGCTTGACACAACTCCAAGAGACCCAGTACTTC.

This clonotype was recorded a few times. The V and J genes are TRBV12-3 or TRBV12-4 and TRBJ2-5, with a weak D call TRBD1 (6 bases). V was shortened by 5 bases and J by 5 bases, with 12 bases between the two germline ends. The CDR3 length is 13 residues. The CDR3 region is CASSKTQGETQYF. In DNA, the CDR3 is TGTGCCAGCAGTAAAACTCAGGGGGAGACCCAGTACTTC.

V and J are TRBV6-1 and TRBJ2-7; 7 nucleotides align to TRBD2. J gave up 0 bases and V 2 bases, and 4 bases lay outside the gene matches. The germline V gene encodes CDR1 MNHNS and CDR2 SASEGT. The CDR3 extends over 15 amino acids. The CDR3 loop is CASSEQAGASYEQYF. DNA of the CDR3: TGTGCCAGCAGTGAACAGGCGGGAGCCTCCTACGAGCAGTACTTC.

This clonotype was counted at least ten times. This chain joins TRBV12-3 or TRBV12-4 and TRBJ1-6; D may be TRBD1 (5 bases). The CDR3 has 14 amino acids. V was clipped by 6 bases and J by 5 bases, with 11 bases between them. The CDR3 DNA sequence: TGTGCCAGCAGCCTAAAGGGGAATAATTCACCCCTCCACTTT. It is translated as CASSLKGNNSPLHF.

The chain recombines TRBV6-1 with TRBJ2-2; the match to TRBD1 covers 9 bases. The length of the CDR3 is 16 residues. CDR1 and CDR2 from the germline V gene are MNHNS and SASEGT. The V gene end was trimmed by 6 bases and the J gene end by 5 bases; junction bases not matched to a gene: 10. Here the CDR3 DNA reads TGTGCCAGCAGGGGAGGGACAGGGATCCAAACCGGGGAGCTGTTTTTT. Translation gives CASRGGTGIQTGELFF.

The table lists this clonotype with many counts. This sequence joins TRBV6-1 and TRBJ2-7, with TRBD2 as a possible D gene (7 bases). The CDR3 is 18 amino acids. Between the trimmed V and J ends, which lost 6 bases and 4 bases, there was a span of 28 bases. In germline, CDR1 is MNHNS, CDR2 SASEGT. The CDR3 reads CASRPLQGGRGLLYEQYF. For the CDR3, the DNA is TGTGCCAGCAGACCATTACAGGGAGGGAGGGGACTACTTTACGAGCAGTACTTC.

This clonotype was seen ten or more times. The chain recombines TRBV9 with TRBJ2-7; tentative D call: TRBD1 (7 bases). Trimming took 3 bases from V and 6 from J, leaving 19 bases between them. The CDR3 totals 15 residues. Germline V lookup: CDR1 SGDLS, CDR2 YYNGEE. The CDR3, as DNA: TGTGCCAGCAGCGAGGGGGCAGGGGGGTTCTCCGAGCAGTACTTC. Amino acids: CASSEGAGGFSEQYF. Full variable domain (remainder filled in from reference TRBV9 and TRBJ2-7): DSGVTQTPKHLITATGQRVTLRCSPRSGDLSVYWYQQSLDQGLQFLIQYYNGEERAKGNILERFSAQQFPDLHSELNLSSLELGDSALYFCASSEGAGGFSEQYFGPGTRLTVT.

V usage is TRBV7-9 and J usage is TRBJ2-7, with TRBD1 matching over 9 bases. This CDR3 is built from 14 residues. CDR1 and CDR2 from the germline V gene are SEHNR and FQNEAQ (reference sequence). V shed 3 bases and J 7 bases; nucleotides not matched to a gene: 7. CDR3 protein: CASSLTRQGGEQYF. For the CDR3, the DNA is TGTGCCAGCAGCTTGACCCGACAGGGGGGGGAGCAGTACTTC.

This clonotype showed up many times. The chain couples TRBV30 to TRBJ2-7, with 8 nucleotides matching TRBD1. V lost 4 bases and J lost 0; bases outside the gene matches: 5. Germline lookup yields CDR1 GTSNPN and CDR2 SVGIG (reference sequence). The CDR3 runs 14 residues. The CDR3: CAWTKGQASYEQYF. The DNA for the CDR3 is TGTGCCTGGACAAAGGGACAGGCCTCCTACGAGCAGTACTTC.